Sequencing of this TCR beta chain was carried out in a study of post-analysis software for immune sequencing data. On this clonotype itself: Its matching antigen is unknown. One end of the junction varies from germline; a read error may be responsible.

Study findings and constraints: Under F measure analysis, samples from one preparation batch co-clustered strongly. Controls significantly exceeded multiple sclerosis patients in normalized Chao1 diversity. Compared with controls, patients had more of about 5 TRBV segments, including TRBV5-6, TRBV5-1 and TRBV20-1.

Unique molecular identifiers were present in the TCR beta cDNA libraries. Out of roughly 0.85 to 10 million T cells, about 500,000 cDNA molecules were generated. MiXCR, run by TCRdb on the PCR reads, gives a single entry per CDR3 protein. The data contain under 900,000 distinct CDR3 sequences, under 70% of them seen just once; the ten biggest clones take up 4% to 5.5%. The CDR3 spans 15 residues. CDR1 is MGHRA, CDR2 YSYEKL, per germline. Sequences were obtained from blood. This chain links TRBV4-1 with TRBJ2-1, with D perhaps matching TRBD1 (5 bases). This sequence originates from a girl aged 5 to 17 with multiple sclerosis. CDR3 bases: TGCGCCAGCAGCCAAGACAGGGTCATGATCAATCAGCAGTTCTTC. Translating it yields CASSQDRVMINQQFF.